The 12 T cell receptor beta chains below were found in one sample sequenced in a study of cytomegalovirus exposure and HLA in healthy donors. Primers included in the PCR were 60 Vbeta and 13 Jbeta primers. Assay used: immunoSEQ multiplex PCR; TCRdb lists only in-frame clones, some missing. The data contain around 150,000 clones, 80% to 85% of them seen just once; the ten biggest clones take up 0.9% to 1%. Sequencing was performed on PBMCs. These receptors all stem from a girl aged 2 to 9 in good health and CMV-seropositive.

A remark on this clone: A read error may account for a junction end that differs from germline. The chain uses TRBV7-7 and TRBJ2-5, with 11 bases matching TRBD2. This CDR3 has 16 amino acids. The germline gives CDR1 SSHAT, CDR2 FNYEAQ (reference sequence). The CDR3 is CASSGVSGRAVETQYF. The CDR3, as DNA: TGTGCTAGCAGCGGAGTTAGCGGGAGGGCTGTGGAGACCCAGTACTTC.

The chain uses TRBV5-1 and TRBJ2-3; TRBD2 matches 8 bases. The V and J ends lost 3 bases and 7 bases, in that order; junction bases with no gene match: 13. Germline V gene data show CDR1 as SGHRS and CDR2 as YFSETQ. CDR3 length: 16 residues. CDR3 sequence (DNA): TGCGCCAGCAGCTCGTTCGGGGGGGGTTCACCTTATACGCAGTATTTT. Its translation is CASSSFGGGSPYTQYF.

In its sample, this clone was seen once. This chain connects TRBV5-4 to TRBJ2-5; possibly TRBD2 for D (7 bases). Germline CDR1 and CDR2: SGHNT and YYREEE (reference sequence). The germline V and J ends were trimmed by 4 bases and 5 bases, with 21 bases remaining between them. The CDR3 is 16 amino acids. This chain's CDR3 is CASSQPSGRGFETQYF. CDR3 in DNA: TGTGCCAGCAGCCAACCGTCAGGGAGGGGGTTCGAGACCCAGTACTTC.

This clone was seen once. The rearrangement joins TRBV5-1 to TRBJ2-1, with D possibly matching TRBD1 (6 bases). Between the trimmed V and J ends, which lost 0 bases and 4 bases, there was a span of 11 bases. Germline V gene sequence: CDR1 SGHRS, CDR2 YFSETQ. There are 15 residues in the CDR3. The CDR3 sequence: CASSLEGVFYNEQFF. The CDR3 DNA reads TGCGCCAGCAGCTTGGAGGGGGTCTTTTACAATGAGCAGTTCTTC.

CDR3 nucleotides: TGTGCCAGCAGCAACAGGGGGGAGACCCAGTACTTC. It encodes CASSNRGETQYF. The J gene is TRBJ2-5, the V gene TRBV27, with 8 bases that match TRBD1. The CDR3 is made up of 12 amino acids. The junction had 2 bases not matched to a gene; V was cut back by 6 bases and J by 5 bases. CDR1 MNHEY and CDR2 SMNVEV come from the germline V gene (reference sequence).

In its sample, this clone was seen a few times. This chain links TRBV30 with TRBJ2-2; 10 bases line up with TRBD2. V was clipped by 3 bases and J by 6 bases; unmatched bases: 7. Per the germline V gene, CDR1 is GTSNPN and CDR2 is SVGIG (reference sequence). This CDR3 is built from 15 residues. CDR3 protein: CAWRPQRGGAGELFF. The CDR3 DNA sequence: TGTGCCTGGAGACCTCAGCGGGGGGGCGCCGGGGAGCTGTTTTTT.

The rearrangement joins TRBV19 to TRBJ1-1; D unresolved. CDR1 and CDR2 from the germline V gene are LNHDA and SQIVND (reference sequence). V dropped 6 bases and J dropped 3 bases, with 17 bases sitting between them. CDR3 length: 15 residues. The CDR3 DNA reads TGTGCCAGTAGCCGAAGACAACCACGCGACACTGAAGCTTTCTTT. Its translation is CASSRRQPRDTEAFF.

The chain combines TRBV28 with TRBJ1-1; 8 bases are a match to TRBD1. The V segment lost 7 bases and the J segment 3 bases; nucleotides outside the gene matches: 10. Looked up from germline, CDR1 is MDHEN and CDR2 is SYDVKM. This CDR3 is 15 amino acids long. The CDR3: CASKPGTGWDTEAFF. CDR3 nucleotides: TGTGCCAGCAAACCAGGGACAGGCTGGGACACTGAAGCTTTCTTT.

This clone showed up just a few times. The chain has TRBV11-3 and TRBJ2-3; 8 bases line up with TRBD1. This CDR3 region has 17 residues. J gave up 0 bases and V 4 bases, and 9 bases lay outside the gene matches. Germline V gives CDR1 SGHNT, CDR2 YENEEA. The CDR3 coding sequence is TGTGCCAGCAGCTCAAGACAGGGGAGACCTAGCACAGATACGCAGTATTTT. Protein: CASSSRQGRPSTDTQYF.

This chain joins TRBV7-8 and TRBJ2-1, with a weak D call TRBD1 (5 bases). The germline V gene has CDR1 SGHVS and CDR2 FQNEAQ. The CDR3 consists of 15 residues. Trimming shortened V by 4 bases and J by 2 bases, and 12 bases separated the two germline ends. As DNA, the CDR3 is TGTGCCAGCAGCTCGGGTTTAGGGGCCTACAATGAGCAGTTCTTC. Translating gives CASSSGLGAYNEQFF. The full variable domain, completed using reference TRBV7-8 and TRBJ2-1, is GAGVSQSPRYKVAKRGQDVALRCDPISGHVSLFWYQQALGQGPEFLTYFQNEAQLDKSGLPSDRFFAERPEGSVSTLKIQRTQQEDSAVYLCASSSGLGAYNEQFFGPGTRLTVL.

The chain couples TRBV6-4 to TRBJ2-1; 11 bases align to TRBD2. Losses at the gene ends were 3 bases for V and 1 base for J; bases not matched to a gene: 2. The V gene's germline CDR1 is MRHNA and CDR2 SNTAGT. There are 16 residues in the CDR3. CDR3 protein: CASSEIAGGSYNEQFF. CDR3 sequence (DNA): TGTGCCAGCAGTGAAATAGCGGGAGGGTCCTACAATGAGCAGTTCTTC.

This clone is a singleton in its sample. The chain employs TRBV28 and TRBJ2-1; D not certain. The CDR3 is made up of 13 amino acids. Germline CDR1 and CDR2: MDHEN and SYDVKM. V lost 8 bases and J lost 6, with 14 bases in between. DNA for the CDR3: TGTGCCAGCTCGGCCAACGCGGTCAATGAGCAGTTCTTC. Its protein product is CASSANAVNEQFF.